This TCR beta chain was profiled in a study of cytomegalovirus exposure and HLA in healthy donors. Overall study results and limits: The likely explanation for a cluster of highly shared sequence variants was sequencing artifact. Immune exposure information comprised only CMV serostatus.

PCR involved 60 Vbeta and 13 Jbeta primers. Measured with immunoSEQ multiplex PCR; TCRdb has only the in-frame clones, and not every one. The sample records around 120,000 clones, around 79% being singletons. Germline V gene data show CDR1 as SGDLS and CDR2 as YYNGEE. J was trimmed by 3 bases and V by 0 bases; bases with no gene match: 2. The CDR3 length is 15 residues. Note on this clone: Antigen: not known.

The receptor comes from a woman between 35 and 50 years old in good health and CMV-seronegative. This rearrangement joins TRBV9 to TRBJ1-1, with 10 positions matching TRBD1. Sequenced material: PBMCs. The CDR3 DNA sequence: TGTGCCAGCAGCGTAGGACAGGGGGCCTACACTGAAGCTTTCTTT. It yields the protein CASSVGQGAYTEAFF.